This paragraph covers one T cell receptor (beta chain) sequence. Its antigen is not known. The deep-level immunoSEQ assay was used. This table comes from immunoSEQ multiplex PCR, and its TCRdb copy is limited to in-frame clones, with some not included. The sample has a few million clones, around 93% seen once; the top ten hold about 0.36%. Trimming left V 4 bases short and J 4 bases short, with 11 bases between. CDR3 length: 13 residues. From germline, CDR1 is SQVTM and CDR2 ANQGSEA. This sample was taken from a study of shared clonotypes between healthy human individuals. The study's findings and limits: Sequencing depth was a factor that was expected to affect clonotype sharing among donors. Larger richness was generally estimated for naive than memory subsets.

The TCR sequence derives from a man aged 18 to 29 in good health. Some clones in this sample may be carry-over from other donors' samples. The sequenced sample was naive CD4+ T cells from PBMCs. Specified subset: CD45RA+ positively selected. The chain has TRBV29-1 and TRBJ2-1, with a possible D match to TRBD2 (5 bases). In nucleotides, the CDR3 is TGCAGCGTTGCCCTAGCTTCTTACAATGAGCAGTTCTTC. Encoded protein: CSVALASYNEQFF.